This TCR beta chain was documented in a study of T cell responses to AZD1222 COVID-19 vaccine. Measured with immunoSEQ multiplex PCR; TCRdb has only the in-frame clones, and not every one. The table has 150,000 to 200,000 clones, approximately 90% seen once. The TCR sequence derives from an adult in good health. The sample consisted of peripheral blood, taken on day 0 of AZD1222 vaccination.

CDR3: CASSMGTKNSPLHF. The CDR3 DNA is TGTGCCAGTAGTATGGGGACAAAAAATTCACCCCTCCACTTT. J is TRBJ1-6 and V is TRBV19; D may be TRBD1 (6 bases). Germline CDR1 reads LNHDA; CDR2 reads SQIVND (reference sequence). V was pared by 3 bases and J by 7 bases, with 10 bases between. The CDR3 is made up of 14 amino acids.